These T cell receptor beta chains were read from a single sample in a study of blood T cell repertoires in COVID-19. The table came from immunoSEQ multiplex PCR; TCRdb's copy has only in-frame clones and leaves some out. The sample lists approximately 250,000 clones, more than 75% occurring once. Sequencing used PBMCs or T cells enriched from blood (not recorded which). The receptor set was obtained from a woman between 55 and 75 years old in a cohort exposed to, infected with or recovered from COVID-19 (not recorded which). The CDR3 runs from the conserved cysteine through the conserved F or W. A D gene is named only where the DNA matches it firmly. Clone sizes are given selectively: once, few, many, or a class where the clone is expanded.

V: TRBV5-1
D: TRBD2
J: TRBJ2-7
size: NA
DNA: TGCGCCAGCAGCTTGGCCGGGACTAGCGGTGCCTACGAGCAGTACTTC
CDR3: CASSLAGTSGAYEQYF

V: TRBV19
D: TRBD2
J: TRBJ2-1
size: NA
DNA: TGTGCCAGTAAGAGGAGCGGGACTCTCCCCTACAATGAGCAGTTCTTC
CDR3: CASKRSGTLPYNEQFF

V: TRBV12-3/TRBV12-4
D: NA
J: TRBJ1-1
size: NA
DNA: TGTGCCAGCAGTTACAGGGACACTGAAGCTTTCTTT
CDR3: CASSYRDTEAFF

V: TRBV9
D: TRBD1
J: TRBJ1-2
size: NA
DNA: TGTGCCAGCAGCGGACAGGGGGCGAACTATGGCTACACCTTC
CDR3: CASSGQGANYGYTF

V: TRBV7-3
D: NA
J: TRBJ1-2
size: NA
DNA: TGTGCCAGCAGCTTTAGGCAGGGCTATGGCTACACCTTC
CDR3: CASSFRQGYGYTF

V: TRBV28
D: TRBD2
J: TRBJ2-3
size: NA
DNA: TGTGCCAGCAGTTCGTTATCACTAGCGGCTAGCACAGATACGCAGTATTTT
CDR3: CASSSLSLAASTDTQYF

V: TRBV9
D: TRBD1
J: TRBJ1-1
size: NA
DNA: TGTGCCAGCAGCGTGGGGGACAGGGTGAACACTGAAGCTTTCTTT
CDR3: CASSVGDRVNTEAFF

V: TRBV5-1
D: TRBD2
J: TRBJ2-1
size: few
DNA: TGCGCCAGCAGCCACGGAACTAGCGCGTACAATGAGCAGTTCTTC
CDR3: CASSHGTSAYNEQFF

V: TRBV29-1
D: NA
J: TRBJ1-1
size: NA
DNA: TGCAGCGTTGAATTTGTGGAGACTGAAGCTTTCTTT
CDR3: CSVEFVETEAFF

V: TRBV29-1
D: NA
J: TRBJ2-1
size: once
DNA: TGCAGCGTTGAACAGAAAAATGAGCAGTTCTTC
CDR3: CSVEQKNEQFF

V: TRBV20-1
D: NA
J: TRBJ1-1
size: NA
DNA: TGCAGTGCTAGAGAGGGGGCTGCAGCTTTCTTT
CDR3: CSAREGAAAFF

V: TRBV7-6
D: NA
J: TRBJ1-3
size: NA
DNA: TGTGCCAGCAGCTTAGCCACAGGCTCTGGAAACACCATATATTTT
CDR3: CASSLATGSGNTIYF

V: TRBV7-2
D: NA
J: TRBJ1-5
size: NA
DNA: TGTGCCAGCAGCCTGGGGGCGGGTCGCAATCAGCCCCAGCATTTT
CDR3: CASSLGAGRNQPQHF

V: TRBV6-2/TRBV6-3
D: NA
J: TRBJ1-5
size: NA
DNA: TGTGCCAGCAGTGATCGGAAGGACAGCCTTTCCCCCCCCCAGCATTTT
CDR3: CASSDRKDSLSPPQHF

V: TRBV7-3
D: NA
J: TRBJ1-1
size: NA
DNA: TGTGCCAGCAGCTTATCAGGGGTCACTGAAGCTTTCTTT
CDR3: CASSLSGVTEAFF

V: TRBV18
D: NA
J: TRBJ1-1
size: few
DNA: TGTGCCAGCTCCCGGCCGGGGGACACTGAAGCTTTCTTT
CDR3: CASSRPGDTEAFF

V: TRBV7-2
D: NA
J: TRBJ2-6
size: NA
DNA: TGTGCCAGCAGCTCCGCCAGCGACGGGGCCAACGTCCTGACTTTC
CDR3: CASSSASDGANVLTF

V: TRBV6-5
D: NA
J: TRBJ2-7
size: NA
DNA: TGTGCCAGCAGTTACGCCAACGGGAAGCAGTACTTC
CDR3: CASSYANGKQYF

V: TRBV18
D: TRBD1
J: TRBJ1-6
size: NA
DNA: TGTGCCAGCCGACAGGGGCCCTATAATTCACCCCTCCACTTT
CDR3: CASRQGPYNSPLHF

V: TRBV4-3
D: TRBD2
J: TRBJ2-3
size: NA
DNA: TGCGCCAGCAGCCAAGACACGGGGGGATGGCGAACCAGCCCACCCACGGATACGCAGTATTTT
CDR3: CASSQDTGGWRTSPPTDTQYF

V: TRBV7-2
D: NA
J: TRBJ1-1
size: NA
DNA: TGTGCCAGCAGCTTAGTTTCAGGGCGGGGGACTGAAGCTTTCTTT
CDR3: CASSLVSGRGTEAFF

V: TRBV15
D: NA
J: TRBJ2-2
size: NA
DNA: TGTGCCACCAGCAGAGATGGCGGGGCGAACACCGGGGAGCTGTTTTTT
CDR3: CATSRDGGANTGELFF

V: TRBV3-1/TRBV3-2
D: TRBD2
J: TRBJ2-5
size: NA
DNA: TGTGCCAGCAGCTTCAGCGGGAGTAAAGAGACCCAGTACTTC
CDR3: CASSFSGSKETQYF

V: TRBV10-3
D: TRBD2
J: TRBJ2-1
size: NA
DNA: TGTGCCATCAGTGAGGGGAGCGGGAGAAGCCATGAGCAGTTCTTC
CDR3: CAISEGSGRSHEQFF

V: TRBV4-1
D: NA
J: TRBJ1-4
size: many
DNA: TGCGCCAGCAGCCCCGTGGACGACAGATCAACTAATGAAAAACTGTTTTTT
CDR3: CASSPVDDRSTNEKLFF